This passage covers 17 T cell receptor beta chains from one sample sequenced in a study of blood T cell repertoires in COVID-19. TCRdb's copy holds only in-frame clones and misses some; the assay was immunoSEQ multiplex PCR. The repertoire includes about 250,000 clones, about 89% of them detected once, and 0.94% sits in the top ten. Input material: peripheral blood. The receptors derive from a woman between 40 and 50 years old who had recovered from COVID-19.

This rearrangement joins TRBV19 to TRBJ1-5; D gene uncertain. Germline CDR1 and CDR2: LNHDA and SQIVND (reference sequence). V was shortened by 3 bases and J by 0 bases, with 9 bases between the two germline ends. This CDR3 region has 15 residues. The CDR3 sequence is CASSITPYSNQPQHF. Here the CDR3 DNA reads TGTGCCAGTAGTATCACACCGTATAGCAATCAGCCCCAGCATTTT.

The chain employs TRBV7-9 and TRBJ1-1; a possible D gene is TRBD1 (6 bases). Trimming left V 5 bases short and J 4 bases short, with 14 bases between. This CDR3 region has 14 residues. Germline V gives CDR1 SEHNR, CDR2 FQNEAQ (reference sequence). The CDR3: CASSPPTGPTEAFF. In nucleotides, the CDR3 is TGTGCCAGCAGCCCGCCGACAGGACCCACTGAAGCTTTCTTT.

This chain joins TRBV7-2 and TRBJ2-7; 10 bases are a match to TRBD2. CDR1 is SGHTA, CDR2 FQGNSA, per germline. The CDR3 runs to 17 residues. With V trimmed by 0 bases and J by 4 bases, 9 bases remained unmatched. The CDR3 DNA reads TGTGCCAGCAGCTTAGCTCCTAGCGGGAGCCCCTTTTACGAGCAGTACTTC. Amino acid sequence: CASSLAPSGSPFYEQYF.

The CDR3 protein is CASSIRGADGYTF. In DNA, the CDR3 is TGTGCCAGTAGTATAAGGGGCGCGGATGGCTACACCTTC. This chain connects TRBV19 to TRBJ1-2; tentatively, D is TRBD1 (5 bases). The CDR3 consists of 13 residues. Germline V gene lookup returns CDR1 LNHDA and CDR2 SQIVND (reference sequence). The V end was cut by 2 bases, the J end by 6 bases, with 10 bases between.

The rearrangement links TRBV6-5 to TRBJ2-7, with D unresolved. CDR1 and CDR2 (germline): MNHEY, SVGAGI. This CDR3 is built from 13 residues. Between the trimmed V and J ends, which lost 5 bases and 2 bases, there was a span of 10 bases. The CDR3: CASSHPTTYEQYF. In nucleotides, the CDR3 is TGTGCCAGCAGTCACCCCACAACCTACGAGCAGTACTTC.

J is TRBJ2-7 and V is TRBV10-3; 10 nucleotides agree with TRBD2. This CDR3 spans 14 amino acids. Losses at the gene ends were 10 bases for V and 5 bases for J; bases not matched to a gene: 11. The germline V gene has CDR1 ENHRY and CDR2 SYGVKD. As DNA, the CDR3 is TGTGCCACCGAGCGGGAGGGCCTAAGGAACGAGCAGTACTTC. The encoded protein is CATEREGLRNEQYF.

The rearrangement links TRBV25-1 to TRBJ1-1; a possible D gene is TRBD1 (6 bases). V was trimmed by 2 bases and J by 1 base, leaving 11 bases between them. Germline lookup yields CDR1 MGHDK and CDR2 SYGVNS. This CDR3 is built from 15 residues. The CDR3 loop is CASSEGQGSNTEAFF. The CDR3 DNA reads TGTGCCAGCAGTGAAGGGCAGGGGTCGAACACTGAAGCTTTCTTT.

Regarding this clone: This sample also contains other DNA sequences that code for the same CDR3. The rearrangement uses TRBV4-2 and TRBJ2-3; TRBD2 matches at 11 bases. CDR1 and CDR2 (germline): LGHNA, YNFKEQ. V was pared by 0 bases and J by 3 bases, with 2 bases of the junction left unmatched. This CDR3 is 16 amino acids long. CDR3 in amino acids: CASSQDSGRGTDTQYF. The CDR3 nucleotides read TGTGCCAGCAGCCAAGATAGCGGGAGGGGAACAGATACGCAGTATTTT.

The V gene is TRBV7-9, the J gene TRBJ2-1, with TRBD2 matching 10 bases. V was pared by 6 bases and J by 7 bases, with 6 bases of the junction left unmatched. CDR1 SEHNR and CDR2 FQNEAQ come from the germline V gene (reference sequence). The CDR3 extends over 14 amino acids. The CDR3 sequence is CASRLAGDNNEQFF. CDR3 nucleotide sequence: TGTGCCAGCAGGCTAGCGGGGGACAATAATGAGCAGTTCTTC.

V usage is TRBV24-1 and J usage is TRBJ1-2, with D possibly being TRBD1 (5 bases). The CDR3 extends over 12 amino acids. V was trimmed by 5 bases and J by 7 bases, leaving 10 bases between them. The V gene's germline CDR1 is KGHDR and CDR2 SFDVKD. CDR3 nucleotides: TGTGCCACCAGTGTTGGGGCGGCTGGCTACACCTTC. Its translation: CATSVGAAGYTF.

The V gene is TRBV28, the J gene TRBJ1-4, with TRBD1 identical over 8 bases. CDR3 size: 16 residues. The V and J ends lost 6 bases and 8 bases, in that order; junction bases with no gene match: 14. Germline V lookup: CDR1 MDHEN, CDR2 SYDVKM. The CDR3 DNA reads TGTGCCAGCAGCACCTCCTCCAGGGGGCTGGGCGAAAAACTGTTTTTT. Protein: CASSTSSRGLGEKLFF.

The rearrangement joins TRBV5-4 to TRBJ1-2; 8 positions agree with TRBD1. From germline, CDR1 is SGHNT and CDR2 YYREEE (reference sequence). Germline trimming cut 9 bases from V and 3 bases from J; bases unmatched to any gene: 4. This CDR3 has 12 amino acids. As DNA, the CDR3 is TGTGCCATGGACAGGGAGGACTATGGCTACACCTTC. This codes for CAMDREDYGYTF.

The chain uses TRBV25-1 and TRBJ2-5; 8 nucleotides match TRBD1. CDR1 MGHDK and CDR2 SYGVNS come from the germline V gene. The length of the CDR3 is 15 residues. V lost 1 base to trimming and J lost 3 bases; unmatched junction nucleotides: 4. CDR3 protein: CASSEWSGGEETQYF. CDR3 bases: TGTGCCAGCAGTGAATGGTCAGGGGGCGAAGAGACCCAGTACTTC.

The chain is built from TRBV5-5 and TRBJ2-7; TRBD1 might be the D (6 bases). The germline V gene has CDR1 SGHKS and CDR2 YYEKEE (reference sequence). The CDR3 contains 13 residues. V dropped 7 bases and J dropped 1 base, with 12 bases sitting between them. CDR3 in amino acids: CASLPGDSYEQYF. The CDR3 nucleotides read TGTGCCAGCCTGCCAGGGGATTCCTACGAGCAGTACTTC. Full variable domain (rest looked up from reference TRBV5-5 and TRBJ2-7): DAGVTQSPTHLIKTRGQQVTLRCSPISGHKSVSWYQQVLGQGPQFIFQYYEKEERGRGNFPDRFSARQFPNYSSELNVNALLLGDSALYLCASLPGDSYEQYFGPGTRLTVT.

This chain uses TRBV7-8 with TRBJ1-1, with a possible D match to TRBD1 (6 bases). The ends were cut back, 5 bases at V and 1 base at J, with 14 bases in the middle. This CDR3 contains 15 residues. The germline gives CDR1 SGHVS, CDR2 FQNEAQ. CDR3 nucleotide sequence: TGTGCCAGCAGCCCCTATGAAGGGGGGAACACTGAAGCTTTCTTT. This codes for CASSPYEGGNTEAFF.

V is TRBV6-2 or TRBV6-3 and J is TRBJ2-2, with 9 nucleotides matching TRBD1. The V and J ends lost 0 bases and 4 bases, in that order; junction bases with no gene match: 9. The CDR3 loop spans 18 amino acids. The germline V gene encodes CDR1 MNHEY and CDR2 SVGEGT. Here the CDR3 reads CASSYSRTGAMSTGELFF. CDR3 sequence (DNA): TGTGCCAGCAGTTACTCTAGGACAGGGGCCATGAGCACCGGGGAGCTGTTTTTT.

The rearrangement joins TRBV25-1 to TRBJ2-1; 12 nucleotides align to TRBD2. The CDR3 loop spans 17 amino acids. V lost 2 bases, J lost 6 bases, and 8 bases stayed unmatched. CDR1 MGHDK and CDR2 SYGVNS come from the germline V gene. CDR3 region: CASSEPPRLAGANEQFF. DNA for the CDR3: TGTGCCAGCAGTGAACCACCCCGACTAGCGGGAGCCAATGAGCAGTTCTTC.